Listed here are 25 T cell receptor beta chains from one sample, sequenced in a study of a mutant IDH1 vaccine in newly diagnosed glioma. The repertoire was sequenced with immunoSEQ multiplex PCR; TCRdb's copy has only in-frame clones and lacks some. This sample yields just under 70,000 clones, of which roughly 84% are seen a single time; 10% to 15% belongs to the top ten. Their target antigens are unknown. The time point was: week 35, safety follow-up. Mutant IDH1 20-mer peptide, at 300 ug, made up each vaccine dose, with topical imiquimod. This material consisted of PBMCs, taken from a glioma patient whose treatment included an IDH1 peptide vaccine. These receptors all come from a man aged 18-30 years with glioma.

V gene TRBV7-2 combines with J gene TRBJ1-3; 10 bases are shared with TRBD1. The germline gives CDR1 SGHTA, CDR2 FQGNSA. J gave up 4 bases and V 5 bases, and 8 bases lay outside the gene matches. CDR3 length equals 16 residues. Here the CDR3 DNA reads TGTGCCAGCAGCCCCTGGGACAGGGGACCGGGAAACACCATATATTTT. Its protein product is CASSPWDRGPGNTIYF. The entire variable domain, with the rest obtained from reference TRBV7-2 and TRBJ1-3, is as follows: GAGVSQSPSNKVTEKGKDVELRCDPISGHTALYWYRQSLGQGLEFLIYFQGNSAPDKSGLPSDRFSAERTGGSVSTLTIQRTQQEDSAVYLCASSPWDRGPGNTIYFGEGSWLTVV.

This clone counts as medium-sized (0.01 to 0.1%). The chain employs TRBV4-3 and TRBJ2-1; D is undetermined. This CDR3 contains 15 residues. Germline V gene data show CDR1 as LGHNA and CDR2 as YSLEER. The V gene lost 0 bases and the J gene lost 10 bases, with 16 bases spanning the gap. CDR3 in amino acids: CASSQEVALGREQFF. The CDR3 nucleotides are TGCGCCAGCAGCCAAGAGGTAGCCTTAGGGCGCGAGCAGTTCTTC.

This clone was seen once. The genes are TRBV7-8 and TRBJ1-1; a possible D gene is TRBD1 (5 bases). The germline V gene encodes CDR1 SGHVS and CDR2 FQNEAQ. There are 16 residues in the CDR3. The ends were cut back, 5 bases at V and 0 bases at J, with 16 bases in the middle. CDR3 DNA sequence: TGTGCCAGCAGCCCCGGGGCCCAGATTATGAACACTGAAGCTTTCTTT. This codes for CASSPGAQIMNTEAFF.

J is TRBJ2-7 and V is TRBV21-1. TRBV21-1 is a pseudogene locus. This CDR3 spans 17 amino acids. CDR3 sequence (DNA): TGTGCCAGCAGCAAAGCCACCGGGACGAGGGGCAACTACGAGCAGTACTTC. Translation gives CASSKATGTRGNYEQYF.

The CDR3 sequence: CASSNSLIEAFF. The CDR3 DNA reads as TGTGCCAGTAGTAATAGTCTCATAGAGGCTTTCTTT. The chain joins TRBV19 to TRBJ1-1; D is unresolved. V shed 4 bases and J shed 11 bases, with 14 bases lying between them. The V gene's germline CDR1 is LNHDA and CDR2 SQIVND (reference sequence). This CDR3 has 12 residues.

The gene calls are TRBV19 and TRBJ1-1; D not certain. The V and J ends lost 5 bases and 8 bases respectively, with 12 bases between them. The CDR3 runs to 12 residues. CDR1 and CDR2 (germline): LNHDA, SQIVND (reference sequence). CDR3 sequence reads: CASSPPGPEAFF. The DNA of the CDR3 is TGTGCCAGTAGTCCCCCCGGGCCAGAAGCTTTCTTT.

With respect to this clone: One end of the junction fails to match germline, which may point to a read error. This chain's CDR3 is CASSQGHFNPRHF. In DNA, the CDR3 is TGTGCCAGCTCACAGGGTCATTTTAATCCCCGACATTTT. The rearrangement uses TRBV18 and TRBJ1-3, with unresolved D. Germline V CDR1 and CDR2: KGHSH, LQKENI. CDR3 size: 13 residues.

In its sample, this clone was seen once. This rearrangement joins TRBV6-5 to TRBJ2-3; TRBD1 is a possible D gene (5 bases). This CDR3 spans 14 amino acids. Trimming pared 8 bases from V and 6 bases from J, leaving 18 bases between. The germline V gene has CDR1 MNHEY and CDR2 SVGAGI. The CDR3, as DNA: TGTGCCAGCGGAAGAGCAGGGCGCGTGGATACGCAGTATTTT. Translating gives CASGRAGRVDTQYF.

This clone is a singleton in its sample. The J gene is TRBJ1-1, the V gene TRBV19, with D possibly TRBD1 on 5 matching bases. Trimming shortened V by 9 bases and J by 6 bases, and 20 bases separated the two germline ends. In germline, CDR1 is LNHDA, CDR2 SQIVND (reference sequence). This CDR3 comprises 14 residues. The CDR3, as DNA: TGTGCCAGCAAGACTCCGAGGGGAAGGGCTGAAGCTTTCTTT. It yields the protein CASKTPRGRAEAFF.

This clone was observed a single time. This sequence joins TRBV19 and TRBJ1-5; TRBD1 aligns across 10 bases. Germline V lookup: CDR1 LNHDA, CDR2 SQIVND (reference sequence). V shed 4 bases and J 0 bases; nucleotides not matched to a gene: 12. This CDR3 is 19 amino acids long. The CDR3 here is CASSRLRDRGNYSNQPQHF. The CDR3 DNA reads as TGTGCCAGTAGTAGGCTTCGGGACAGGGGAAATTATAGCAATCAGCCCCAGCATTTT. The entire variable domain, with the rest obtained from reference TRBV19 and TRBJ1-5, is as follows: DGGITQSPKYLFRKEGQNVTLSCEQNLNHDAMYWYRQDPGQGLRLIYYSQIVNDFQKGDIAEGYSVSREKKESFPLTVTSAQKNPTAFYLCASSRLRDRGNYSNQPQHFGDGTRLSIL.

The V gene is TRBV2, the J gene TRBJ1-1; D call uncertain. Germline lookup yields CDR1 SNHLY and CDR2 FYNNEI. The V end was cut by 8 bases, the J end by 6 bases, with 13 bases between. This CDR3 is 12 amino acids long. In DNA, the CDR3 is TGTGCCAGCCGCTCATATAGCGCTGAAGCTTTCTTT. Translation gives CASRSYSAEAFF.

The genes are TRBV9 and TRBJ2-2, with a possible D match to TRBD2 (5 bases). This CDR3 has 14 amino acids. In germline, CDR1 is SGDLS, CDR2 YYNGEE. V gave up 2 bases and J gave up 4 bases, with 9 bases separating them. In DNA, the CDR3 is TGTGCCAGCAGCGTCTCGGGATCCACCGGGGAGCTGTTTTTT. Translation: CASSVSGSTGELFF.

The chain couples TRBV4-3 to TRBJ1-1; D not resolved. CDR1 LGHNA and CDR2 YSLEER come from the germline V gene. V lost 0 bases, J lost 6 bases, and 14 bases lay in between. The CDR3 totals 15 residues. The CDR3 nucleotides read TGCGCCAGCAGCCAAGATATGGAGTGGTGGGCTGAAGCTTTCTTT. This sequence encodes CASSQDMEWWAEAFF.

This clone was counted a single time. The chain couples TRBV25-1 to TRBJ2-2; a possible D gene is TRBD1 (6 bases). This CDR3 has 12 residues. Germline CDR1 is MGHDK and CDR2 is SYGVNS. Trimming removed 10 bases at V and 6 bases at J, with 12 bases between. In DNA form, the CDR3 reads TGTGCCACCCTACAGGGACCCGGGGAGCTGTTTTTT. Amino acids: CATLQGPGELFF.

In DNA, the CDR3 is TGTGCCAGTAGTATCGGCACACCCTATGGCTACACCTTC. As protein: CASSIGTPYGYTF. The chain joins TRBV19 to TRBJ1-2; no firm D call. V was clipped by 3 bases and J by 4 bases, with 9 bases between them. Germline lookup yields CDR1 LNHDA and CDR2 SQIVND (reference sequence). CDR3 length equals 13 residues.

In its sample, this clone was seen a few times. The chain recombines TRBV14 with TRBJ1-1; D possibly corresponds to TRBD1 (6 bases). The CDR3 contains 15 residues. Looked up from germline, CDR1 is SGHDN and CDR2 is FVKESK. V shed 2 bases and J shed 1 base, with 11 bases lying between them. CDR3 amino acids: CASSQLQGGNTEAFF. In nucleotides, the CDR3 is TGTGCCAGCAGCCAACTACAGGGAGGGAACACTGAAGCTTTCTTT.

This clone is a singleton in its sample. CDR3 in DNA: TGTGCCAGTAGTATAGTACTAGCGACCTTCACAGATACGCAGTATTTT. It encodes CASSIVLATFTDTQYF. This chain connects TRBV19 to TRBJ2-3; TRBD2 matches 7 bases. The CDR3 is made up of 16 amino acids. With V trimmed by 1 base and J by 2 bases, 6 bases remained unmatched. The V gene's germline CDR1 is LNHDA and CDR2 SQIVND (reference sequence).

This clone was recorded a few times. The chain is built from TRBV7-2 and TRBJ1-5; D gene ambiguous. The length of the CDR3 is 13 residues. V lost 2 bases and J lost 2, with 4 bases in between. The germline V gene encodes CDR1 SGHTA and CDR2 FQGNSA. CDR3 region: CASSLQGNQPQHF. The DNA for the CDR3 is TGTGCCAGCAGCTTACAGGGCAATCAGCCCCAGCATTTT. Based on the CDR3 plus reference TRBV7-2 and TRBJ1-5, the full variable domain is GAGVSQSPSNKVTEKGKDVELRCDPISGHTALYWYRQSLGQGLEFLIYFQGNSAPDKSGLPSDRFSAERTGGSVSTLTIQRTQQEDSAVYLCASSLQGNQPQHFGDGTRLSIL.

This sequence joins TRBV7-2 and TRBJ1-6, with D perhaps matching TRBD1 (5 bases). The germline gives CDR1 SGHTA, CDR2 FQGNSA. The CDR3 totals 15 residues. Trimming pared 5 bases from V and 6 bases from J, leaving 14 bases between. The CDR3 reads CASSGQGTSNSPLHF. The CDR3 DNA follows: TGTGCCAGCAGCGGGCAGGGTACGAGTAATTCACCCCTCCACTTT.

As concerns this clone: Other nucleotide sequences from this sample produce the same CDR3. The V call is TRBV5-1, the J call TRBJ2-1; no clear D gene. The V gene lost 0 bases and the J gene lost 0 bases, with 7 bases spanning the gap. The CDR3 runs to 15 residues. Germline CDR1 SGHRS, CDR2 YFSETQ. The CDR3 region is CASSLGGSSYNEQFF. Written as DNA, the CDR3 is TGCGCCAGCAGCTTGGGGGGAAGCTCCTACAATGAGCAGTTCTTC.

The chain couples TRBV9 to TRBJ1-1, with D maybe TRBD1 (6 bases). The CDR3 totals 15 residues. Germline V gives CDR1 SGDLS, CDR2 YYNGEE. V lost 0 bases to trimming and J lost 1 base, with 10 bases between them. The CDR3 loop reads CASSVEGRGNTEAFF. Written as DNA, the CDR3 is TGTGCCAGCAGCGTAGAGGGCAGGGGGAACACTGAAGCTTTCTTT.

This chain uses TRBV7-3 with TRBJ2-2; the D gene is possibly TRBD2 (6 bases). The germline V and J ends were trimmed by 2 bases and 4 bases, with 17 bases remaining between them. The CDR3 is 17 amino acids. Germline-derived CDR1 and CDR2 are SGHTA and FQGTGA. CDR3 in amino acids: CASSLLAGGESTGELFF. In DNA form, the CDR3 reads TGTGCCAGCAGCTTATTAGCCGGGGGAGAATCCACCGGGGAGCTGTTTTTT. Combining the CDR3 with reference TRBV7-3 and TRBJ2-2 gives the whole variable domain GAGVSQTPSNKVTEKGKYVELRCDPISGHTALYWYRQSLGQGPEFLIYFQGTGAADDSGLPNDRFFAVRPEGSVSTLKIQRTERGDSAVYLCASSLLAGGESTGELFFGEGSRLTVL.

The chain recombines TRBV10-2 with TRBJ1-5, with TRBD1 matching 9 bases. CDR3 size: 15 residues. V lost 6 bases and J lost 2; bases outside the gene matches: 5. Germline lookup yields CDR1 WSHSY and CDR2 SAAADI. As DNA, the CDR3 is TGCGCCAGCAGCGGGACAGGGAGCGGCAATCAGCCCCAGCATTTT. It encodes CASSGTGSGNQPQHF.

This clone showed up just a few times. The rearrangement uses TRBV25-1 and TRBJ1-1, with no clear D. The CDR3 extends over 14 amino acids. Germline lookup yields CDR1 MGHDK and CDR2 SYGVNS. V was clipped by 3 bases and J by 4 bases, with 12 bases between them. As DNA, the CDR3 is TGTGCCAGCAGTGACTATAGGCTGGGCACTGAAGCTTTCTTT. This gives the protein CASSDYRLGTEAFF. Drawing the rest from reference TRBV25-1 and TRBJ1-1, the complete variable domain is EADIYQTPRYLVIGTGKKITLECSQTMGHDKMYWYQQDPGMELHLIHYSYGVNSTEKGDLSSESTVSRIRTEHFPLTLESARPSHTSQYLCASSDYRLGTEAFFGQGTRLTVV.

The rearrangement joins TRBV29-1 to TRBJ2-3; no firm D call. Trimming pared 3 bases from V and 0 bases from J, leaving 10 bases between. CDR3 size: 14 residues. Germline V gene sequence: CDR1 SQVTM, CDR2 ANQGSEA. Here the CDR3 reads CSVELGRSTDTQYF. In DNA form, the CDR3 reads TGCAGCGTTGAGCTGGGCAGGAGCACAGATACGCAGTATTTT.